This T cell receptor (beta chain) was sequenced in a study of blood T cell repertoires in COVID-19. At the level of the study: Material from acute and convalescent COVID-19 was sourced from the United States, Italy and Spain.

V was cut by 0 bases and J by 0 bases, with 10 bases left in between. CDR3 length: 17 amino acids. Germline CDR1 and CDR2: SGHRS and YFSETQ. Per the authors' pipeline: Amplification from reference gene primers served as the basis for estimated nucleated cell counts. Here immunoSEQ multiplex PCR was the method, and the copy in TCRdb shows in-frame clones only, minus some. V, J and clone size are those of that table, while D and trimming were read from the DNA. The profile shows about 200,000 clones, roughly 80% of them singletons. This chain uses TRBV5-1 with TRBJ1-6; no reliable D call. The sequenced material came from peripheral blood. This clonotype originated in an elderly woman with COVID-19, enrolled during active disease. The DNA for the CDR3 is TGCGCCAGCAGCTTGGAAGGATACAGCTCCTATAATTCACCCCTCCACTTT. As protein: CASSLEGYSSYNSPLHF. Full variable domain (missing parts from reference TRBV5-1 and TRBJ1-6): KAGVTQTPRYLIKTRGQQVTLSCSPISGHRSVSWYQQTPGQGLQFLFEYFSETQRNKGNFPGRFSGRQFSNSRSEMNVSTLELGDSALYLCASSLEGYSSYNSPLHFGNGTRLTVT.